The present T cell receptor beta chain was sequenced within a study of control samples from healthy donors and cancer patients. V was shortened by 2 bases and J by 5 bases, with 12 bases between the two germline ends. The CDR3 runs 14 residues. Germline-derived CDR1 and CDR2 are MGHDK and SYGVNS. Measured with immunoSEQ multiplex PCR; TCRdb has only the in-frame clones, and not every one. The sample consists of approximately 87,000 clones, about 86% of them appearing once. The source of this sequence is a woman in her 50s in good health. The sequencing sample was made of blood. The chain links TRBV25-1 to TRBJ1-2; maybe TRBD1 (5 bases). The CDR3 loop reads CASSEQGVGYGYTF. The DNA for the CDR3 is TGTGCCAGCAGTGAACAGGGCGTCGGGTATGGCTACACCTTC.